This T cell receptor beta chain came from a study of T cells after yellow fever vaccination. General study findings and limits: Only a minor proportion of clonotypes was detected across both CD4 and CD8 compartments. Reappearance after the booster was observed for most primary-vaccination clones (roughly 97% CD4, less than 90% CD8).

Only a few counts were recorded for this clonotype. As yet, its antigen is unknown. MiXCR, applied by TCRdb to the 5' RACE reads, yields one record per CDR3 protein. Here the sample spans roughly 120,000 distinct CDR3 sequences, more than 7.5% being singletons. Germline V gene sequence: CDR1 SNHLY, CDR2 FYNNEI. V shed 1 base and J 4 bases; nucleotides not matched to a gene: 4. This CDR3 has 16 residues. Sequenced here: CD8+ T cells sorted from PBMCs, sampled 45 days after the yellow fever booster vaccination. The TCR comes from a man under 40 who received the YFV17D yellow fever vaccine. The chain links TRBV2 to TRBJ2-5, with 12 bases fitting TRBD1. The CDR3: CASSEGDRGLGETQYF. CDR3 DNA: TGTGCCAGCAGTGAAGGGGACAGGGGGCTGGGAGAGACCCAGTACTTC.